This entry is about one T cell receptor (beta chain). Its antigen is not identified. This specimen comes from a study of cytotoxic CD8 clonotypes in ibrutinib-treated CLL. Germline-derived CDR1 and CDR2 are GTSNPN and SVGIG (reference sequence). V was pared by 8 bases and J by 9 bases, with 11 bases of the junction left unmatched. CDR3 length: 14 residues. Study findings and constraints: Baseline values of clonality outstripped age-matched healthy donors and followed circulating CD8+ T-cell counts. Rare overall, public clonotypes shrank or held steady under therapy.

With sequencing, the targeted depth ranged from 1 in 200,000 to 1 in 1 million T cells. Assay: immunoSEQ multiplex PCR; the TCRdb copy retains only in-frame clones and omits some. The sample contains about 58,000 clones, 65% to 75% of which appear only once. The material was PBMCs, obtained after 12 months of ibrutinib treatment. The chain joins TRBV30 to TRBJ2-1; the match to TRBD2 covers 12 bases. This receptor was taken from a human donor with chronic lymphocytic leukemia. In DNA form, the CDR3 reads TGTGCCGGGTCTCTAGCGGGAGGGCCGGGTGAGCAGTTCTTC. Protein: CAGSLAGGPGEQFF.